The TCR beta chain described here comes from a study of blood T cells in healthy people across ages. Study-level findings and limits: Among long-lived donors, naive CD4+ cells were more numerous and diversity higher than in aged donors. A roughly linear fall in TCR beta diversity per million T cells was seen with increasing age.

No fewer than 5.5 micrograms of total RNA were isolated from every sample. The authors ran a second PCR of about 6 to 11 cycles using a sample-barcoded 5' primer and a J-beta primer mix. Each cDNA molecule was tagged by a template-switch adaptor with 12 random nucleotides. TCRdb reprocessed the 5' RACE reads via MiXCR and lists one record per CDR3 protein. This sample has 650,000 to 800,000 distinct CDR3 sequences, with 52% found just once. Germline CDR1 reads SQVTM; CDR2 reads ANQGSEA. Trimming removed 7 bases from V and 2 bases from J, with 14 bases in between. The CDR3 is 13 amino acids. Of note for this clonotype: Its antigen is undetermined.

The TCR originated in a woman older than 75 in good health. The genes are TRBV29-1 and TRBJ2-5, with no clear D. Sequenced: blood. DNA for the CDR3: TGCAGCGCTGATGTGTGGGGACAAGAGACCCAGTACTTC. Translation: CSADVWGQETQYF.